This T cell receptor beta chain emerged from a study of shared clonotypes between healthy human individuals. Study-level background: The study drew on two women and a few men aged 18 to 49 as donors.

This CDR3 region has 14 residues. Germline assignment: CDR1 SGHNT and CDR2 YENEEA. V dropped 2 bases and J dropped 1 base, with 5 bases sitting between them. TCRdb's table, derived via immunoSEQ multiplex PCR, lists solely in-frame clones and lacks some. The sample includes about 490,000 clones, 65% to 80% of them seen just once. Concerning this clone itself: In the same sample, other DNA sequences code for this CDR3.

The sample comprised PBMCs. The sequence was obtained from a woman aged 35 to 49 in good health. Some clones in this sample may be carry-over from other donors' samples. The genes are TRBV11-3 and TRBJ2-2; D ambiguous. CDR3 amino acids: CASSLRGNTGELFF. As DNA, the CDR3 is TGTGCCAGCAGCTTACGCGGGAACACCGGGGAGCTGTTTTTT.